This is a list of T cell receptor beta chains from one sample in a study of blood T cell repertoires in COVID-19. Sequenced by immunoSEQ multiplex PCR; TCRdb stores in-frame clones only, minus some. The data show 200,000 to 300,000 clones, more than 85% seen once. Sequencing was done on a sample of peripheral blood. Source of these receptors: a person under 35 with COVID-19, enrolled during active disease. CDR3s include the opening cysteine and the closing phenylalanine or tryptophan. Each record gives: CDR3 DNA, CDR3 protein, V gene, clone size, CDR3 length, D gene, J gene. A D gene is named only where the DNA matches it firmly. Some rows mark clone size as missing; the rest say once, few, many or name a class of expanded clone.

CDR3nt: TGTGCCAGCTCAGCACAGGGGGATACGCAGTATTTT; CDR3aa: CASSAQGDTQYF; v_gene: TRBV18; abundance: -; len: 12; d_gene: TRBD1; j_gene: TRBJ2-3
CDR3nt: TGCGCCAGCAGCCCAGGGCCGGGAGAGACCCAGTACTTC; CDR3aa: CASSPGPGETQYF; v_gene: TRBV5-1; abundance: -; len: 13; d_gene: -; j_gene: TRBJ2-5
CDR3nt: TGCGCCAGCAGCCAGGGGACAGCGAACACTGAAGCTTTCTTT; CDR3aa: CASSQGTANTEAFF; v_gene: TRBV5-1; abundance: -; len: 14; d_gene: TRBD1; j_gene: TRBJ1-1
CDR3nt: TGTGCCAGCAGCTCTCAGCGGGAGGGCCCCGGAGAGCAGTACTTC; CDR3aa: CASSSQREGPGEQYF; v_gene: TRBV13; abundance: once; len: 15; d_gene: TRBD2; j_gene: TRBJ2-7
CDR3nt: TGTGCCAGTAGTATGACAGACGGGAGCCTCACCTACGAGCAGTACTTC; CDR3aa: CASSMTDGSLTYEQYF; v_gene: TRBV19; abundance: -; len: 16; d_gene: -; j_gene: TRBJ2-7
CDR3nt: TGTGCCAGCAGCGCGACAGGCCTGAACGGGGAGCAGTTCTTC; CDR3aa: CASSATGLNGEQFF; v_gene: TRBV4-2; abundance: once; len: 14; d_gene: -; j_gene: TRBJ2-1
CDR3nt: TGCGCCAGCAGCTTGGAAGGGGGCGGCTACACTGAAGCTTTCTTT; CDR3aa: CASSLEGGGYTEAFF; v_gene: TRBV5-1; abundance: -; len: 15; d_gene: TRBD1; j_gene: TRBJ1-1
CDR3nt: TGTGCCAGCAGCATGGGACTAGCCTCAGAGACCCAGTACTTC; CDR3aa: CASSMGLASETQYF; v_gene: TRBV2; abundance: -; len: 14; d_gene: TRBD2; j_gene: TRBJ2-5
CDR3nt: TGTGCCAGCAGGATGGACAGGGACTACCCTCTGGAGACCCAGTACTTC; CDR3aa: CASRMDRDYPLETQYF; v_gene: TRBV2; abundance: -; len: 16; d_gene: -; j_gene: TRBJ2-5
CDR3nt: TGTGCCAGCAGTTTCACAGCGAACACTGAAGCTTTCTTT; CDR3aa: CASSFTANTEAFF; v_gene: TRBV27; abundance: -; len: 13; d_gene: -; j_gene: TRBJ1-1
CDR3nt: TGTGCCAGCAGTCCCCTGACAGGCCGTTTCTCCTACGAGCAGTACTTC; CDR3aa: CASSPLTGRFSYEQYF; v_gene: TRBV28; abundance: -; len: 16; d_gene: -; j_gene: TRBJ2-7
CDR3nt: TGTGCCAGAAGCCCCCCCTCCCGTCGGTACGAGAACACCGGGGAGCTGTTTTTT; CDR3aa: CARSPPSRRYENTGELFF; v_gene: TRBV5-3; abundance: -; len: 18; d_gene: -; j_gene: TRBJ2-2
CDR3nt: TGTGCCAGCCAACCGGCCCCGGCGGGAGACTCCTACAATGAGCAGTTCTTC; CDR3aa: CASQPAPAGDSYNEQFF; v_gene: TRBV7-9; abundance: once; len: 17; d_gene: TRBD2; j_gene: TRBJ2-1
CDR3nt: TGTGCCAGCAGTTACTCGTTTCTCATCCGGGAGCAGTACTTC; CDR3aa: CASSYSFLIREQYF; v_gene: TRBV6-5; abundance: -; len: 14; d_gene: -; j_gene: TRBJ2-7
CDR3nt: TGCGCCAGCAGCCCCCGGACAGGGTTGGGAGAGACCCAGTACTTC; CDR3aa: CASSPRTGLGETQYF; v_gene: TRBV5-1; abundance: -; len: 15; d_gene: TRBD1; j_gene: TRBJ2-5
CDR3nt: TGTGCCAGCAGTAAGATGAGCGGGTATGAAGCTTTCTTT; CDR3aa: CASSKMSGYEAFF; v_gene: TRBV11-2; abundance: once; len: 13; d_gene: -; j_gene: TRBJ1-1
CDR3nt: TGTGCCAGCAGCCAAGGCCTAGCGGGGGGAGGCACAGATACGCAGTATTTT; CDR3aa: CASSQGLAGGGTDTQYF; v_gene: TRBV3-1/TRBV3-2; abundance: -; len: 17; d_gene: TRBD2; j_gene: TRBJ2-3
CDR3nt: TGCGCCAGCAGATTAGGACAGGGTTACAATGAGCAGTTCTTC; CDR3aa: CASRLGQGYNEQFF; v_gene: TRBV5-1; abundance: -; len: 14; d_gene: TRBD1; j_gene: TRBJ2-1
CDR3nt: TGTGCCAGCAGTTACGATGGAGACACTGAAGCTTTCTTT; CDR3aa: CASSYDGDTEAFF; v_gene: TRBV6-5; abundance: -; len: 13; d_gene: -; j_gene: TRBJ1-1
CDR3nt: TGCAGCGTTGTTATGCGGGGGCTAACGAACACCGGGGAGCTGTTTTTT; CDR3aa: CSVVMRGLTNTGELFF; v_gene: TRBV29-1; abundance: -; len: 16; d_gene: -; j_gene: TRBJ2-2
CDR3nt: TGTGCCAGCAGCTTGATCCCGACAGGCGAGGGGACCCAGTACTTC; CDR3aa: CASSLIPTGEGTQYF; v_gene: TRBV5-4; abundance: -; len: 15; d_gene: -; j_gene: TRBJ2-5
CDR3nt: TGTGCCAGCAGTTTAGAGGTGAACACTGAAGCTTTCTTT; CDR3aa: CASSLEVNTEAFF; v_gene: TRBV27; abundance: -; len: 13; d_gene: -; j_gene: TRBJ1-1
CDR3nt: TGTGCCAGCAGTTCGGGATACTACGAGCAGTACTTC; CDR3aa: CASSSGYYEQYF; v_gene: TRBV12-3/TRBV12-4; abundance: -; len: 12; d_gene: -; j_gene: TRBJ2-7
CDR3nt: TGCGCCAGCAGCCAAGATCGACTATCGGAGCAGTACTTC; CDR3aa: CASSQDRLSEQYF; v_gene: TRBV4-1; abundance: -; len: 13; d_gene: -; j_gene: TRBJ2-7
CDR3nt: TGTGCCAGCAGCTCTCCTAGCGGGAGTCCCAATGAGCAGTTCTTC; CDR3aa: CASSSPSGSPNEQFF; v_gene: TRBV27; abundance: -; len: 15; d_gene: TRBD2; j_gene: TRBJ2-1
CDR3nt: TGTGCCAGTAGGGTTATGGGAGGTGCGAATCAGCCCCAGCATTTT; CDR3aa: CASRVMGGANQPQHF; v_gene: TRBV19; abundance: -; len: 15; d_gene: -; j_gene: TRBJ1-5
CDR3nt: TGCAGCGTTGTCGGGATCAGGGGTAGTACTGAAGCTTTCTTT; CDR3aa: CSVVGIRGSTEAFF; v_gene: TRBV29-1; abundance: -; len: 14; d_gene: -; j_gene: TRBJ1-1
CDR3nt: TGCGCCAGCCCGACTAGCGGGATACAAGAGACCCAGTACTTC; CDR3aa: CASPTSGIQETQYF; v_gene: TRBV23-1; abundance: -; len: 14; d_gene: TRBD2; j_gene: TRBJ2-5
CDR3nt: TGTGCCAGCTCACCTCGGACAGCTTCCTATGGCTACACCTTC; CDR3aa: CASSPRTASYGYTF; v_gene: TRBV18; abundance: -; len: 14; d_gene: -; j_gene: TRBJ1-2
CDR3nt: TGTGCCAGCAGCTTAGAATGGGCCAAGCGCCCCGGGGACGAGCAGTACTTC; CDR3aa: CASSLEWAKRPGDEQYF; v_gene: TRBV7-2; abundance: once; len: 17; d_gene: -; j_gene: TRBJ2-7
CDR3nt: TGTGCCAGCAGCCAAGAAGCGACAGGGACAAACATTCAGTACTTC; CDR3aa: CASSQEATGTNIQYF; v_gene: TRBV14; abundance: -; len: 15; d_gene: TRBD1; j_gene: TRBJ2-4
CDR3nt: TGTGCCAGTAGTAGGGACTCTACCACAATGGGGTTCTTC; CDR3aa: CASSRDSTTMGFF; v_gene: TRBV19; abundance: -; len: 13; d_gene: -; j_gene: TRBJ2-1
CDR3nt: TGTGCCAGCAGCCCAAGGACAGGGAGATCAAACATTCAGTACTTC; CDR3aa: CASSPRTGRSNIQYF; v_gene: TRBV6-2/TRBV6-3; abundance: -; len: 15; d_gene: TRBD1; j_gene: TRBJ2-4
CDR3nt: TGTGCCATCAGTGAGTCGACGGGGGTAGGGACCCAGTACTTC; CDR3aa: CAISESTGVGTQYF; v_gene: TRBV10-3; abundance: once; len: 14; d_gene: -; j_gene: TRBJ2-5
CDR3nt: TGCGCCAGCAGCCAAGTTGATGTGACAGGGGCGGGAAACACCATATATTTT; CDR3aa: CASSQVDVTGAGNTIYF; v_gene: TRBV4-3; abundance: -; len: 17; d_gene: TRBD1; j_gene: TRBJ1-3
CDR3nt: TGTGCCAGCAGTTTCGGGGGGACTCAGCCCCAGCATTTT; CDR3aa: CASSFGGTQPQHF; v_gene: TRBV12-3/TRBV12-4; abundance: -; len: 13; d_gene: -; j_gene: TRBJ1-5
CDR3nt: TGTGCCACCAGTTCCGCGCTAGCGGGGTCCTACAATGAGCAGTTCTTC; CDR3aa: CATSSALAGSYNEQFF; v_gene: TRBV24-1; abundance: -; len: 16; d_gene: TRBD2; j_gene: TRBJ2-1
CDR3nt: TGTGCCACCAGTTGGCGGGAGAGGCAGTACTTC; CDR3aa: CATSWRERQYF; v_gene: TRBV24-1; abundance: once; len: 11; d_gene: TRBD2; j_gene: TRBJ2-7
CDR3nt: TGTGCCAGCAGCTTGGCTATCACAGGGCACGAGCAGTACTTC; CDR3aa: CASSLAITGHEQYF; v_gene: TRBV13; abundance: -; len: 14; d_gene: -; j_gene: TRBJ2-7
CDR3nt: TGTGCCAGCTCACCGGGACTAGCGGGAGGAACGAACACCGGGGAGCTGTTTTTT; CDR3aa: CASSPGLAGGTNTGELFF; v_gene: TRBV18; abundance: -; len: 18; d_gene: TRBD2; j_gene: TRBJ2-2
CDR3nt: TGTGCCAGCAGCTTGGAAGAGTCGGTAGCGGGATACACCGGGGAGCTGTTTTTT; CDR3aa: CASSLEESVAGYTGELFF; v_gene: TRBV5-4; abundance: -; len: 18; d_gene: TRBD2; j_gene: TRBJ2-2
CDR3nt: TGTGCCAGCAGCCCATCCAGGGGAAGCAATCAGCCCCAGCATTTT; CDR3aa: CASSPSRGSNQPQHF; v_gene: TRBV4-2; abundance: -; len: 15; d_gene: -; j_gene: TRBJ1-5
CDR3nt: TGTGCCAGCAGTGAAGACAGTTGGTCCTACAATGAGCAGTTCTTC; CDR3aa: CASSEDSWSYNEQFF; v_gene: TRBV27; abundance: -; len: 15; d_gene: -; j_gene: TRBJ2-1
CDR3nt: TGTGCCAGTAGGGCCGGGACAGGGGGAGGCTACACCTTC; CDR3aa: CASRAGTGGGYTF; v_gene: TRBV19; abundance: -; len: 13; d_gene: TRBD1; j_gene: TRBJ1-2
CDR3nt: TGTGCCAGCAATAATTACGAGCAGTACTTC; CDR3aa: CASNNYEQYF; v_gene: TRBV6-5; abundance: -; len: 10; d_gene: -; j_gene: TRBJ2-7
CDR3nt: TGTGCCAGCAGCGACAGGGGGCGAGGCTACACCTTC; CDR3aa: CASSDRGRGYTF; v_gene: TRBV3-1/TRBV3-2; abundance: -; len: 12; d_gene: TRBD1; j_gene: TRBJ1-2
CDR3nt: TGTGCCAGCACCCAGAGTGGGCGCGATGGAAACACCATATATTTT; CDR3aa: CASTQSGRDGNTIYF; v_gene: TRBV7-9; abundance: -; len: 15; d_gene: -; j_gene: TRBJ1-3
CDR3nt: TGTGCCAGCAGCTTAACCGGGACAGCTAATGAAAAACTGTTTTTT; CDR3aa: CASSLTGTANEKLFF; v_gene: TRBV7-9; abundance: -; len: 15; d_gene: TRBD1; j_gene: TRBJ1-4
CDR3nt: TGTGCCAGCAGTGAACCAGGGATAAACACTGAAGCTTTCTTT; CDR3aa: CASSEPGINTEAFF; v_gene: TRBV25-1; abundance: -; len: 14; d_gene: -; j_gene: TRBJ1-1
CDR3nt: TGTGCCAGCAGCTTGGTATCCGGGGGGATTGAAGCTTTCTTT; CDR3aa: CASSLVSGGIEAFF; v_gene: TRBV5-4; abundance: -; len: 14; d_gene: -; j_gene: TRBJ1-1
CDR3nt: TGTGCCAGCAGCTCACCTCCCGGGACAGGGGGCTATGGCTACACCTTC; CDR3aa: CASSSPPGTGGYGYTF; v_gene: TRBV9; abundance: -; len: 16; d_gene: TRBD1; j_gene: TRBJ1-2
CDR3nt: TGTGCCACCCGTGACAGGGAGGTGGAAAAACTGTTTTTT; CDR3aa: CATRDREVEKLFF; v_gene: TRBV10-3; abundance: -; len: 13; d_gene: TRBD1; j_gene: TRBJ1-4
CDR3nt: TGTGCCAGCAGTGATCCGGGACAAGACTCTGGAAACACCATATATTTT; CDR3aa: CASSDPGQDSGNTIYF; v_gene: TRBV7-8; abundance: -; len: 16; d_gene: -; j_gene: TRBJ1-3
CDR3nt: TGTGCCAGCAGTGACGCAGGGGGCAATCAGCCCCAGCATTTT; CDR3aa: CASSDAGGNQPQHF; v_gene: TRBV25-1; abundance: -; len: 14; d_gene: -; j_gene: TRBJ1-5
CDR3nt: TGTGCCAGCAGCCCTGTGGGACAGGGCCCCTACGAGCAGTACTTC; CDR3aa: CASSPVGQGPYEQYF; v_gene: TRBV7-2; abundance: -; len: 15; d_gene: TRBD1; j_gene: TRBJ2-7
CDR3nt: TGTGCCAGCAGTTACTCGGGTAGCCATGAAAAACTGTTTTTT; CDR3aa: CASSYSGSHEKLFF; v_gene: TRBV6-5; abundance: -; len: 14; d_gene: -; j_gene: TRBJ1-4
CDR3nt: TGTGCCAGAGATACCGGGACAGGGGGCTCCTACGAGCAGTACTTC; CDR3aa: CARDTGTGGSYEQYF; v_gene: TRBV2; abundance: -; len: 15; d_gene: TRBD1; j_gene: TRBJ2-7
CDR3nt: TGCGCCAGCAGCCACGAACCGGGACTAGCGGCAAAGGAGCAGTACTTC; CDR3aa: CASSHEPGLAAKEQYF; v_gene: TRBV4-1; abundance: -; len: 16; d_gene: TRBD2; j_gene: TRBJ2-7
CDR3nt: TGTGCCAGCAGTGGTCAGGGGACCAACACCGGGGAGCTGTTTTTT; CDR3aa: CASSGQGTNTGELFF; v_gene: TRBV25-1; abundance: -; len: 15; d_gene: -; j_gene: TRBJ2-2
CDR3nt: TGCGCCAGCAGCCGGGACTTTAAGTCGGGAGATACGCAGTATTTT; CDR3aa: CASSRDFKSGDTQYF; v_gene: TRBV5-1; abundance: -; len: 15; d_gene: -; j_gene: TRBJ2-3